This TCR beta chain was captured by sequencing in a study of T cell clonotyping in hematopoietic cell transplantation. General observations from the study: After transplant, recipient diversity fell while pathologically expanded clonotypes grew through day 180. Cells were unsorted, so CD4 and CD8 contributions were not separated.

Profiling relied on immunoSEQ multiplex PCR, and the TCRdb table lists in-frame clones only, not all of them. The data hold 5,700 or so clones, with around four fifths observed a single time. Blood collection times were about day -28 and days 30, 100, 180 posttransplant. This clone was recorded a few times. Antigen unknown. The CDR3 runs 13 residues. Trimming left V 5 bases short and J 2 bases short, with 13 bases between. CDR1 and CDR2 from the germline V gene are SQVTM and ANQGSEA. This sequence originates from a male patient between 45 and 59 years old who had an allogeneic stem cell transplant from an unrelated donor, so the T cells may come from the graft donor. Some clones in this sample may be carry-over from other donors' samples. The rearrangement joins TRBV29-1 to TRBJ2-7, with TRBD1 as a possible D gene (5 bases). The source material was PBMCs, sampled 100 days after allogeneic stem cell transplant. CDR3 sequence: CSVLGQVTYEQYF. The CDR3, as DNA: TGCAGCGTTCTGGGGCAGGTGACCTACGAGCAGTACTTC.